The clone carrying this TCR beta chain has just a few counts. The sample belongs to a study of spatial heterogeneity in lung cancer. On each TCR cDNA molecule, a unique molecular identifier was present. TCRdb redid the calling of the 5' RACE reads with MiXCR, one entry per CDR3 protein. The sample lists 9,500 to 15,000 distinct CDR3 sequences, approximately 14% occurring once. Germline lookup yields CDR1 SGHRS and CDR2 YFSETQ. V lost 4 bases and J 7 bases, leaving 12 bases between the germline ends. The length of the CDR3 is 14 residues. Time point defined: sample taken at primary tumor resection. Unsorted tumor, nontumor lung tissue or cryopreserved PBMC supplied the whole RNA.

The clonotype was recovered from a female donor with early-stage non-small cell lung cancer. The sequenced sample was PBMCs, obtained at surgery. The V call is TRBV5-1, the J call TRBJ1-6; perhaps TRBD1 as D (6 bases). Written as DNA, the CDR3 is TGCGCCAGCAGCCAGGGGCAGGACAATTCACCCCTCCACTTT. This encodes CASSQGQDNSPLHF.